These 22 T cell receptor beta chains were all obtained from the same sample, sequenced in a study of cytomegalovirus exposure and HLA in healthy donors. The PCR made use of 60 Vbeta and 13 Jbeta primers. Generated by immunoSEQ multiplex PCR, the TCRdb table keeps only in-frame clones and is missing some. The data hold around 140,000 clones, with about three quarters observed a single time. The sequenced sample was PBMCs. Receptors were obtained from a female donor in good health and CMV-seropositive.

V usage is TRBV16 and J usage is TRBJ2-7; a weak D match, TRBD2 (6 bases). This CDR3 has 14 residues. Germline CDR1 reads KGHSY; CDR2 reads FQNENV. V shed 4 bases and J shed 4 bases, with 14 bases lying between them. The CDR3 loop reads CASSRPGRTYEQYF. For the CDR3, the DNA is TGTGCCAGCAGCCGCCCGGGGAGGACTTACGAGCAGTACTTC.

V usage is TRBV28 and J usage is TRBJ1-5, with 9 bases aligning to TRBD1. The trim removed 1 base at V and 1 base at J, leaving 5 bases unmatched. The germline gives CDR1 MDHEN, CDR2 SYDVKM. The CDR3 runs 17 residues. In DNA form, the CDR3 reads TGTGCCAGCAGTTTATTAAGGGGGACAGGGAGCAATCAGCCCCAGCATTTT. Its protein is CASSLLRGTGSNQPQHF. The entire variable domain, with the rest obtained from reference TRBV28 and TRBJ1-5, is as follows: DVKVTQSSRYLVKRTGEKVFLECVQDMDHENMFWYRQDPGLGLRLIYFSYDVKMKEKGDIPEGYSVSREKKERFSLILESASTNQTSMYLCASSLLRGTGSNQPQHFGDGTRLSIL.

The chain links TRBV7-9 to TRBJ2-7; D unclear. The ends were cut back, 5 bases at V and 4 bases at J, with 12 bases in the middle. CDR3 length equals 13 residues. Germline values: CDR1 SEHNR, CDR2 FQNEAQ (reference sequence). The CDR3 DNA reads as TGTGCCAGCAGCAAAACAGTTCTATACGAGCAGTACTTC. Translating gives CASSKTVLYEQYF.

The rearrangement joins TRBV6-5 to TRBJ1-4; D may be TRBD1 (6 bases). V was trimmed by 6 bases and J by 8 bases, leaving 19 bases between them. This CDR3 is built from 15 residues. CDR1 is MNHEY, CDR2 SVGAGI, per germline. CDR3 nucleotides: TGTGCCAGCAGAGCCCGAGCAGGGGCGGCGGAAAAACTGTTTTTT. It specifies CASRARAGAAEKLFF.

The chain recombines TRBV28 with TRBJ1-3; the match to TRBD1 covers 7 bases. The end of the DNA fits TRBJ2-2 better, so the J call may be wrong. This CDR3 has 15 residues. Germline V lookup: CDR1 MDHEN, CDR2 SYDVKM. CDR3 amino acids: CASRLTGVGAGELFF. For the CDR3, the DNA is TGTGCCAGCAGGTTAACAGGGGTCGGCGCCGGGGAGCTGTTTTTT.

The gene calls are TRBV11-3 and TRBJ1-1; possibly TRBD1 for D (5 bases). Looked up from germline, CDR1 is SGHNT and CDR2 is YENEEA. The CDR3 runs to 14 residues. The V end was cut by 5 bases, the J end by 3 bases, with 13 bases between. CDR3 sequence (DNA): TGTGCCAGCAGCCTTGGGGGAGGCCACACTGAAGCTTTCTTT. This encodes CASSLGGGHTEAFF.

This clone was seen more than once but under ten times. The chain carries TRBV6-5 and TRBJ2-7, with D uncertain. The CDR3 sequence is 12 residues long. The V end was cut by 7 bases, the J end by 4 bases, with 11 bases between. CDR1 and CDR2 from the germline V gene are MNHEY and SVGAGI. The CDR3 loop reads CASNNPGYEQYF. DNA for the CDR3: TGTGCCAGCAATAACCCAGGATACGAGCAGTACTTC.

The CDR3 protein is CASSGRLAGASEQYF. The DNA of the CDR3 is TGTGCCAGCTCAGGCCGACTAGCGGGAGCCTCCGAGCAGTACTTC. The rearrangement links TRBV18 to TRBJ2-5; TRBD2 aligns across 12 bases. The closer fit of TRBJ2-7 to the DNA end suggests the J call may be wrong. CDR1 and CDR2 from the germline V gene are KGHSH and LQKENI. This CDR3 spans 15 amino acids.

This clone has a single count. The chain joins TRBV2 to TRBJ2-1; 7 nucleotides match TRBD2. With 6 bases clipped from V and 0 bases from J, the junction kept 5 bases outside the gene matches. CDR1 is SNHLY and CDR2 is FYNNEI in the germline V gene. This CDR3 region has 15 residues. The CDR3 DNA is TGTGCCAGCAGGGCTAGCGGAAGCTCCTACAATGAGCAGTTCTTC. Amino acid sequence: CASRASGSSYNEQFF.

This rearrangement joins TRBV5-4 to TRBJ2-5; TRBD1 matches 12 bases. There are 16 residues in the CDR3. Per germline, CDR1 SGHNT and CDR2 YYREEE (reference sequence). V dropped 4 bases and J dropped 5; count of bases not matched to a gene: 9. Here the CDR3 DNA reads TGTGCCAGCAGCCCGGGGACAGGGGGCGCTTTTGAGACCCAGTACTTC. Amino acids: CASSPGTGGAFETQYF. The complete variable domain, with remaining parts taken from reference TRBV5-4 and TRBJ2-5, reads ETGVTQSPTHLIKTRGQQVTLRCSSQSGHNTVSWYQQALGQGPQFIFQYYREEENGRGNFPPRFSGLQFPNYSSELNVNALELDDSALYLCASSPGTGGAFETQYFGPGTRLLVL.

The chain carries TRBV5-1 and TRBJ2-2; D perhaps matches TRBD2 (5 bases). Trimming stripped 2 bases from V and 5 bases from J, with 13 bases between. The CDR3 is made up of 15 amino acids. The germline V gene encodes CDR1 SGHRS and CDR2 YFSETQ. CDR3 DNA sequence: TGCGCCAGCAGCTTTAGCGCGACCCAAACCGGGGAGCTGTTTTTT. Protein product: CASSFSATQTGELFF.

V is TRBV2 and J is TRBJ2-5, with 8 bases aligning to TRBD2. Unmatched junction bases numbered 3, after V lost 7 bases and J lost 5 bases. CDR1 SNHLY and CDR2 FYNNEI come from the germline V gene. The CDR3 has 12 residues. For the CDR3, the DNA is TGTGCCAGCACCCCGGGGGGGGAGACCCAGTACTTC. Amino acid sequence: CASTPGGETQYF.

This rearrangement joins TRBV19 to TRBJ2-7; 7 positions agree with TRBD2. The germline gives CDR1 LNHDA, CDR2 SQIVND (reference sequence). CDR3 size: 17 residues. The V gene end was trimmed by 5 bases and the J gene end by 5 bases; junction bases not matched to a gene: 18. The CDR3 sequence: CASSRDGLEGGPHEQYF. For the CDR3, the DNA is TGTGCCAGTAGTCGGGACGGTCTAGAGGGAGGGCCCCACGAGCAGTACTTC.

Here the CDR3 reads CASSLVTGYDEQYF. The CDR3 coding sequence is TGTGCCAGCAGCTTAGTCACAGGATACGACGAGCAGTACTTC. The J gene is TRBJ2-7, the V gene TRBV7-2; TRBD1 is a possible D gene (5 bases). The ends were cut back, 1 base at V and 5 bases at J, with 12 bases in the middle. The germline V gene encodes CDR1 SGHTA and CDR2 FQGNSA. There are 14 residues in the CDR3.

The chain recombines TRBV27 with TRBJ2-7; unclear D gene. The CDR3 spans 13 residues. V shed 0 bases and J shed 5 bases, with 8 bases lying between them. Germline V gives CDR1 MNHEY, CDR2 SMNVEV (reference sequence). The chain's CDR3 is CASSLSLGDEQYF. The CDR3, as DNA: TGTGCCAGCAGTTTATCGTTGGGCGACGAGCAGTACTTC.

This rearrangement joins TRBV7-8 to TRBJ2-7; the match to TRBD1 covers 7 bases. The CDR3 contains 15 residues. Germline assignment: CDR1 SGHVS and CDR2 FQNEAQ. Trimming took 2 bases from V and 0 from J; bases not matched to a gene: 4. The DNA for the CDR3 is TGTGCCAGCAGCTTACAAACAGGGGACTCCTACGAGCAGTACTTC. Translating gives CASSLQTGDSYEQYF.

V is TRBV5-4 and J is TRBJ2-5, with TRBD2 as a possible D gene (7 bases). Trimming cost V 2 bases and J 4 bases, with 15 bases left between them. The CDR3 totals 15 residues. Germline V lookup: CDR1 SGHNT, CDR2 YYREEE (reference sequence). The CDR3 loop reads CASSLLGGQGETQYF. The CDR3 DNA reads as TGTGCCAGCAGCTTATTGGGGGGGCAGGGAGAGACCCAGTACTTC.

This clone was found once. This chain joins TRBV5-1 and TRBJ2-1; D is undetermined. The V end lost 5 bases, the J end lost 2 bases, and 17 bases lay between the germline ends. Germline V CDR1 and CDR2: SGHRS, YFSETQ. The CDR3 has 16 residues. CDR3 region: CASRLLGTAAYNEQFF. The CDR3 DNA follows: TGCGCCAGCAGACTCCTAGGCACCGCCGCCTACAATGAGCAGTTCTTC.

This clone was detected only once. This chain joins TRBV18 and TRBJ1-4; D is unclear. V was shortened by 4 bases and J by 7 bases, with 10 bases between the two germline ends. Germline CDR1 is KGHSH and CDR2 is LQKENI. This CDR3 spans 13 amino acids. The CDR3 protein is CASSRGEGEKLFF. The CDR3, as DNA: TGTGCCAGCTCACGGGGAGAAGGTGAAAAACTGTTTTTT.

The chain recombines TRBV29-1 with TRBJ2-5; 7 nucleotides agree with TRBD1. The CDR3 extends over 14 amino acids. Per the germline V gene, CDR1 is SQVTM and CDR2 is ANQGSEA. Germline trimming cut 4 bases from V and 2 bases from J; bases unmatched to any gene: 7. CDR3 in amino acids: CSVAGRQGQETQYF. CDR3 nucleotides: TGCAGCGTTGCAGGCCGACAGGGTCAAGAGACCCAGTACTTC.

This clone was seen only once. The rearrangement uses TRBV5-1 and TRBJ1-2, with TRBD1 matching 7 bases. The ends lost 3 bases at V and 5 bases at J; junction bases unmatched: 10. Germline loops: CDR1 SGHRS, CDR2 YFSETQ. The CDR3 length is 15 residues. CDR3 sequence (DNA): TGCGCCAGCAGCTCGAATACCGGGACAGATTATGGCTACACCTTC. Residues: CASSSNTGTDYGYTF.

This rearrangement joins TRBV4-1 to TRBJ1-2, with D possibly TRBD1 on 5 matching bases. The CDR3 covers 14 residues. Germline V CDR1 and CDR2: MGHRA, YSYEKL. The ends were cut back, 3 bases at V and 8 bases at J, with 16 bases in the middle. CDR3 protein: CASSHTTESRGYTF. CDR3 nucleotide sequence: TGCGCCAGCAGCCACACGACAGAGTCTCGGGGCTACACCTTC.